Following are 17 T cell receptor beta chains from one sample sequenced in a study of blood T cell repertoires in COVID-19. Profiled with immunoSEQ multiplex PCR; TCRdb holds only in-frame clones, not every one. This sample yields about 210,000 clones, of which 89% are seen a single time; around 4.8% belongs to the top ten. Sample: peripheral blood. These receptors all come from a woman aged 40 to 55 with acute or convalescent COVID-19.

CDR3 residues: CASSSDKSRPLHF. The CDR3 coding sequence is TGCGCCAGCAGCTCGGACAAGTCGAGACCCCTCCACTTT. V gene TRBV5-1 combines with J gene TRBJ1-6; TRBD1 might be the D (5 bases). The CDR3 spans 13 residues. Deletions cut 3 bases from V and 12 bases from J, with 13 bases between. Per germline, CDR1 SGHRS and CDR2 YFSETQ.

This sequence joins TRBV5-4 and TRBJ1-4, with TRBD1 identical over 9 bases. Losses at the gene ends were 4 bases for V and 8 bases for J; bases not matched to a gene: 3. Germline CDR1 is SGHNT and CDR2 is YYREEE (reference sequence). The CDR3 spans 13 residues. The chain's CDR3 is CASSPGQGEKLFF. The CDR3 bases are TGTGCCAGCAGCCCGGGACAGGGCGAAAAACTGTTTTTT.

The chain recombines TRBV6-5 with TRBJ1-6; 9 nucleotides match TRBD1. The CDR3 runs 14 residues. After removal of 4 bases from V and 10 bases from J, the junction contained 5 bases not matched to a gene. Per germline, CDR1 MNHEY and CDR2 SVGAGI. The CDR3 reads CASSFPGQGSPLHF. The CDR3 coding sequence is TGTGCCAGCAGTTTTCCGGGACAGGGATCACCCCTCCACTTT.

The chain combines TRBV5-4 with TRBJ2-3, with 8 bases that match TRBD2. Per germline, CDR1 SGHNT and CDR2 YYREEE (reference sequence). This CDR3 spans 12 amino acids. The CDR3 region has the DNA TGTGCTGACGGGAGCGGGGGAGATACGCAGTATTTT. Translating it yields CADGSGGDTQYF.

The chain combines TRBV11-2 with TRBJ1-2; unclear D gene. Per germline, CDR1 SGHAT and CDR2 FQNNGV. The CDR3 covers 13 residues. Trimming removed 5 bases at V and 5 bases at J, with 12 bases between. The CDR3 DNA reads as TGTGCCAGCAGCCCTAGTTGGGTTTATGGCTACACCTTC. As protein: CASSPSWVYGYTF.

This chain links TRBV15 with TRBJ1-2; D uncertain. V was trimmed by 1 base and J by 4 bases, leaving 7 bases between them. The CDR3 consists of 13 residues. Per the germline V gene, CDR1 is LNHNV and CDR2 is YYDKDF (reference sequence). CDR3 nucleotide sequence: TGTGCCACCAGCAGAGTTTTTCTCTATGGCTACACCTTC. This gives the protein CATSRVFLYGYTF.

V and J are TRBV24-1 and TRBJ2-2, with 8 bases identical to TRBD1. This CDR3 spans 12 amino acids. The J segment lost 6 bases and the V segment lost 7 bases, leaving 0 bases of the junction unmatched. CDR1 and CDR2 (germline): KGHDR, SFDVKD. The CDR3: CATRTGAGELFF. CDR3 bases: TGTGCCACCAGGACAGGGGCCGGGGAGCTGTTTTTT.

This chain joins TRBV6-1 and TRBJ1-1, with no clear D. The CDR3 sequence is 13 residues long. Germline lookup yields CDR1 MNHNS and CDR2 SASEGT. The V gene lost 0 bases and the J gene lost 11 bases, with 13 bases spanning the gap. CDR3 amino acids: CASSEAPSRSAFF. For the CDR3, the DNA is TGTGCCAGCAGTGAAGCTCCTTCGAGGTCTGCTTTCTTT.

The CDR3 is CASSRTSGANTDTQYF. In DNA form, the CDR3 reads TGTGCCAGCAGTAGGACTAGCGGGGCTAACACAGATACGCAGTATTTT. The V call is TRBV27, the J call TRBJ2-3, with TRBD2 matching 12 bases. CDR1 is MNHEY, CDR2 SMNVEV, per germline (reference sequence). With V trimmed by 5 bases and J by 2 bases, 5 bases remained unmatched. The CDR3 consists of 16 residues.

V and J are TRBV2 and TRBJ2-2, with D maybe TRBD2 (5 bases). CDR1 and CDR2 (germline): SNHLY, FYNNEI. This CDR3 is built from 14 residues. V gave up 7 bases and J gave up 5 bases, with 14 bases separating them. The CDR3 DNA is TGTGCCAGCATGGAGAGGGTTGGAACCGGGGAGCTGTTTTTT. Translation gives CASMERVGTGELFF.

Points on this clone: Additional DNA sequences in this sample encode the identical CDR3. This chain connects TRBV7-2 to TRBJ1-2; D ambiguous. This CDR3 spans 14 amino acids. The germline V and J ends were trimmed by 3 bases and 2 bases, with 10 bases remaining between them. In germline, CDR1 is SGHTA, CDR2 FQGNSA. The CDR3 here is CASSLGGENYGYTF. The CDR3 DNA follows: TGTGCCAGCAGCTTGGGTGGGGAGAACTATGGCTACACCTTC.

A word on this clone: Other DNA sequences of this sample code for an identical CDR3. This sequence joins TRBV30 and TRBJ1-5; 7 bases line up with TRBD1. The CDR3 is made up of 15 amino acids. The trim removed 1 base at V and 4 bases at J, leaving 7 bases unmatched. Germline V lookup: CDR1 GTSNPN, CDR2 SVGIG (reference sequence). CDR3 sequence (DNA): TGTGCCTGGAGTGGAGGGCAGGGGGGAAATCAGCCCCAGCATTTT. Translated: CAWSGGQGGNQPQHF.

The rearrangement joins TRBV15 to TRBJ2-4, with D hard to call. The CDR3 covers 15 residues. Germline assignment: CDR1 LNHNV and CDR2 YYDKDF (reference sequence). V shed 1 base and J shed 4 bases, with 11 bases lying between them. The CDR3 nucleotides read TGTGCCACCAGCAGAGTCCTAGGCCAGAAAAACATTCAGTACTTC. This sequence encodes CATSRVLGQKNIQYF.

The V and J genes are TRBV2 and TRBJ1-1; a weak D match, TRBD1 (5 bases). The CDR3 has 13 residues. Germline values: CDR1 SNHLY, CDR2 FYNNEI. Trimming removed 10 bases at V and 1 base at J, with 13 bases between. The chain's CDR3 is CATSRQGNTEAFF. The CDR3, as DNA: TGTGCCACCTCGCGTCAGGGGAACACTGAAGCTTTCTTT.

The table lists this clone with a count of one. V and J are TRBV10-3 and TRBJ1-1; D remains ambiguous. The V gene lost 0 bases and the J gene lost 10 bases, with 18 bases spanning the gap. The CDR3 contains 15 residues. From germline, CDR1 is ENHRY and CDR2 SYGVKD. This chain's CDR3 is CAISESPGGLLGAFF. In DNA form, the CDR3 reads TGTGCCATCAGTGAGTCCCCCGGCGGCCTACTGGGAGCTTTCTTT.

The chain carries TRBV6-5 and TRBJ1-2; maybe TRBD1 (5 bases). CDR1 is MNHEY and CDR2 is SVGAGI in the germline V gene. The CDR3 sequence is 15 residues long. V dropped 8 bases and J dropped 0 bases, with 16 bases sitting between them. CDR3 DNA sequence: TGTGCCAGCGGAGAACAGGCCGCAACTAACTATGGCTACACCTTC. Its translation: CASGEQAATNYGYTF.

The chain has TRBV10-3 and TRBJ1-1, with 7 bases that match TRBD1. Germline V CDR1 and CDR2: ENHRY, SYGVKD. J was trimmed by 12 bases and V by 4 bases; bases with no gene match: 17. The CDR3 is made up of 15 amino acids. The CDR3 is CAISGDDRVGGVTFF. Here the CDR3 DNA reads TGTGCCATCAGTGGGGACGACAGGGTCGGGGGGGTGACTTTCTTT.